The 6 T cell receptor beta chains listed next were all sequenced from one sample in a study of monozygotic twins with inflammatory bowel disease. TCRdb reprocessed the 5' RACE reads; each CDR3 protein has one entry and no DNA is given. The sample features fewer than 550,000 distinct CDR3 sequences, with about 2.3% in its top ten. Material for sequencing was blood. All receptors come from a human donor with ulcerative colitis or Crohn's disease, or a healthy co-twin of an affected twin (not recorded which).

The chain employs TRBV5-1 and TRBJ2-7; as DNA is missing, the TRBD1 call by TCRdb cannot be tested. This CDR3 spans 13 amino acids. From germline, CDR1 is SGHRS and CDR2 YFSETQ. This CDR3 is CASSPGQAGEQYF.

The chain couples TRBV5-1 to TRBJ2-5; lacking DNA, the TRBD1 call made by TCRdb goes unchecked. CDR1 and CDR2 from the germline V gene are SGHRS and YFSETQ. The CDR3 sequence is 14 residues long. CDR3 sequence reads: CASGTQGGGETQYF.

This chain joins TRBV30 and TRBJ2-2; TCRdb outputs TRBD1, but without DNA this stays unchecked. This CDR3 contains 15 residues. Looked up from germline, CDR1 is GTSNPN and CDR2 is SVGIG (reference sequence). CDR3: CAWSVGGSDTGELFF.

J is TRBJ2-1 and V is TRBV30; with no DNA, the TCRdb D assignment of TRBD2 cannot be verified. CDR1 GTSNPN and CDR2 SVGIG come from the germline V gene (reference sequence). CDR3 length equals 14 residues. This CDR3 reads CAWGRGVPGDEQFF.

This chain uses TRBV10-3 with TRBJ1-2. This CDR3 contains 14 residues. CDR1 and CDR2 from the germline V gene are ENHRY and SYGVKD. The CDR3 loop is CAISERREGYGYTF.

The chain couples TRBV5-6 to TRBJ1-2; TCRdb's assignment of TRBD1 cannot be checked, as there is no DNA. The CDR3 loop spans 14 amino acids. Per germline, CDR1 SGHDT and CDR2 YYEEEE. The CDR3 loop is CASSSGQAGYGYTF.